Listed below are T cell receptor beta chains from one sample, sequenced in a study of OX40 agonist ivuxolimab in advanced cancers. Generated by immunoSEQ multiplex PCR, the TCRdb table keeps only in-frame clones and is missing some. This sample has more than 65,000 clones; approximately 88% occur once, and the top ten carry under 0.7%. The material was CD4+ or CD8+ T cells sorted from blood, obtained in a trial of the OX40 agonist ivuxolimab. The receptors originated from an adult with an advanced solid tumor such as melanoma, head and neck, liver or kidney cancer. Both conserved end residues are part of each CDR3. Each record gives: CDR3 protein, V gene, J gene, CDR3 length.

CDR3aa: CASSARDSYGYTF; v_gene: TRBV9; j_gene: TRBJ1-2; len: 13
CDR3aa: CASSLGRGYGYTF; v_gene: TRBV28; j_gene: TRBJ1-2; len: 13
CDR3aa: CASSPAGYTDTQYF; v_gene: TRBV6-4; j_gene: TRBJ2-3; len: 14
CDR3aa: CSAAPGQGRGYTF; v_gene: TRBV29-1; j_gene: TRBJ1-2; len: 13
CDR3aa: CASSALAEETQYF; v_gene: TRBV18; j_gene: TRBJ2-5; len: 13
CDR3aa: CASRTTSGELFF; v_gene: TRBV28; j_gene: TRBJ2-2; len: 12
CDR3aa: CASSRRQGGNPEAFF; v_gene: TRBV5-4; j_gene: TRBJ1-1; len: 15
CDR3aa: CASSLMRQGNTEAFF; v_gene: TRBV7-2; j_gene: TRBJ1-1; len: 15
CDR3aa: CAWSAAGKTQYF; v_gene: TRBV30; j_gene: TRBJ2-5; len: 12
CDR3aa: CASSLSPGTETLPQFF; v_gene: TRBV11-2; j_gene: TRBJ2-1; len: 16
CDR3aa: CASSQKTLAGGYNEQFF; v_gene: TRBV4-1; j_gene: TRBJ2-1; len: 17
CDR3aa: CASSAFRTSGGAPEQFF; v_gene: TRBV6-4; j_gene: TRBJ2-1; len: 17
CDR3aa: CASAGHGEFEAFF; v_gene: TRBV19; j_gene: TRBJ1-1; len: 13
CDR3aa: CASSYASRDKTAF; v_gene: TRBV5-5; j_gene: TRBJ1-2; len: 13
CDR3aa: CASSRQGTNTGELFF; v_gene: TRBV11-1; j_gene: TRBJ2-2; len: 15
CDR3aa: CASTLQGDGELFF; v_gene: TRBV19; j_gene: TRBJ2-2; len: 13
CDR3aa: CASSLPILTATQYF; v_gene: TRBV28; j_gene: TRBJ2-5; len: 14
CDR3aa: CASSPRGLVTGELFF; v_gene: TRBV6-4; j_gene: TRBJ2-2; len: 15
CDR3aa: CASSVAGTSEETQYF; v_gene: TRBV9; j_gene: TRBJ2-5; len: 15
CDR3aa: CASKRGVLVNTEAFF; v_gene: TRBV19; j_gene: TRBJ1-1; len: 15
CDR3aa: CATKRGTGLGTDTQYF; v_gene: TRBV10-3; j_gene: TRBJ2-3; len: 16
CDR3aa: CASVQSGANVLTF; v_gene: TRBV12-5; j_gene: TRBJ2-6; len: 13
CDR3aa: CASSEQGNTEAFF; v_gene: TRBV2; j_gene: TRBJ1-1; len: 13
CDR3aa: CSVSRSSGPRETQYF; v_gene: TRBV29-1; j_gene: TRBJ2-5; len: 15
CDR3aa: CARNSSAGLATGTQYF; v_gene: TRBV7-5; j_gene: TRBJ2-5; len: 16
CDR3aa: CASSEGLQGPHIDTQYF; v_gene: TRBV6-1; j_gene: TRBJ2-3; len: 17
CDR3aa: CASSEFGEAFF; v_gene: TRBV6-5; j_gene: TRBJ1-1; len: 11
CDR3aa: CASREGTDTQYF; v_gene: TRBV5-1; j_gene: TRBJ2-3; len: 12
CDR3aa: CASRSGSNTGELFF; v_gene: TRBV19; j_gene: TRBJ2-2; len: 14
CDR3aa: CASQIGSNQPQHF; v_gene: TRBV10-2; j_gene: TRBJ1-5; len: 13
CDR3aa: CAWRPGQRNYGYTF; v_gene: TRBV30; j_gene: TRBJ1-2; len: 14
CDR3aa: CSVSAGANYGYTF; v_gene: TRBV29-1; j_gene: TRBJ1-2; len: 13
CDR3aa: CAWSFSGSYNQPQHF; v_gene: TRBV30; j_gene: TRBJ1-5; len: 15
CDR3aa: CASSPAVVGDQYF; v_gene: TRBV6-5; j_gene: TRBJ2-5; len: 13
CDR3aa: CASSPTGYEQYF; v_gene: TRBV6-1; j_gene: TRBJ2-7; len: 12
CDR3aa: CASSPLAGVESEAFF; v_gene: TRBV18; j_gene: TRBJ1-1; len: 15
CDR3aa: CASSPDDRAGNTIYF; v_gene: TRBV9; j_gene: TRBJ1-3; len: 15
CDR3aa: CASSFRVNTEAFF; v_gene: TRBV27; j_gene: TRBJ1-1; len: 13
CDR3aa: CASSPRGGSGQYF; v_gene: TRBV11-2; j_gene: TRBJ2-7; len: 13
CDR3aa: CASSRDSHNYGYTF; v_gene: TRBV6-5; j_gene: TRBJ1-2; len: 14
CDR3aa: CASNTLNLNTEAFF; v_gene: TRBV28; j_gene: TRBJ1-1; len: 14
CDR3aa: CASRLKSGDDSPLHF; v_gene: TRBV4-1; j_gene: TRBJ1-6; len: 15
CDR3aa: CASSFWAGNNSPLHF; v_gene: TRBV5-1; j_gene: TRBJ1-6; len: 15
CDR3aa: CASSLALTNYGYTF; v_gene: TRBV7-9; j_gene: TRBJ1-2; len: 14
CDR3aa: CASSPYQETQYF; v_gene: TRBV7-9; j_gene: TRBJ2-5; len: 12